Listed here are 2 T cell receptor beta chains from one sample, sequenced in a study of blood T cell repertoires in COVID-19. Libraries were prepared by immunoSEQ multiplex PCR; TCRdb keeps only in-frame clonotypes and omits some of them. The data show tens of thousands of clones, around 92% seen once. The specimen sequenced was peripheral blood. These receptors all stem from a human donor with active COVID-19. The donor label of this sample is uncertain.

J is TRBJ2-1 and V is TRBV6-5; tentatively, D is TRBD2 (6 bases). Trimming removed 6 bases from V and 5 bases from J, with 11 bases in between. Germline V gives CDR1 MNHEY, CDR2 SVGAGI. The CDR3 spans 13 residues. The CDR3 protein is CASRAGLDNEQFF. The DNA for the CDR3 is TGTGCCAGCAGGGCGGGACTGGACAATGAGCAGTTCTTC.

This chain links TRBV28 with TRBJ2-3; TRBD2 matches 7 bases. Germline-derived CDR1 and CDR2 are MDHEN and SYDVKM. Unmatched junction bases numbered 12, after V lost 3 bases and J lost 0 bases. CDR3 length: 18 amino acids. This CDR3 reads CASSFDREEGGSTDTQYF. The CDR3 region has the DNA TGTGCCAGCAGTTTTGACCGGGAGGAGGGAGGGAGCACAGATACGCAGTATTTT.